The clone carrying this TCR beta chain was seen ten or more times. Its specificity is unknown. This library used roughly 0.4 ug RNA and molecular barcoded adaptors spanning alpha/delta and beta/gamma chains. TCRdb ran MiXCR on the reads and lists one entry per CDR3 protein. This sample has over 25,000 distinct CDR3 sequences, with 13% to 15% found just once. Germline V gene lookup returns CDR1 SGHTA and CDR2 FQGNSA. This CDR3 contains 14 residues. Trimming at V came to 4 bases and at J to 8 bases, leaving 4 bases not matched to a gene. These data belong to a study of read filtering for tumor transcriptome and immune sequencing. In the study overall: Patients were 17 male and about 15 female, mean age around 66 years, range about 45 to 85. RNA-seq yielded only about 80 to 1,400 TCR reads, IR-seq about 4 to 10.27 million.

Findings and limits, study-wide: About four fifths of IR-seq clonotypes had a single read, yet these held about 3.5% of reads.

The sequence was obtained from a donor at least 40 years old with multiple myeloma. The sample taken for sequencing was a population of CD138-negative cells sorted from bone marrow. The chain uses TRBV7-2 and TRBJ2-1, with TRBD2 matching 11 bases. For the CDR3, the DNA is TGTGCCAGCAGCTCGGGGACTAGCGGCGATGAGCAGTTCTTC. It encodes CASSSGTSGDEQFF.